The 29 T cell receptor beta chains below all came from one sample that was sequenced in a study of T cells in Graves' hyperthyroidism and ophthalmopathy. RNA transcripts gave rise to amplified TCR beta CDR3 regions. The primer set for the first-round RT-PCR of the TCR CDR3 was HTBI. TCRdb processed the multiplex PCR reads anew with MiXCR; each CDR3 protein has one entry. This table has 200,000 to 300,000 distinct CDR3 sequences, roughly 15% appearing once. Material for sequencing was blood. The source is a woman aged 18-29 years with Graves' ophthalmopathy.

This clonotype was seen many times. The chain is built from TRBV15 and TRBJ2-1; D is ambiguous. Trimming took 1 base from V and 12 from J, leaving 13 bases between them. Germline-derived CDR1 and CDR2 are LNHNV and YYDKDF (reference sequence). There are 13 residues in the CDR3. This chain's CDR3 is CATSRVTRDAQFF. For the CDR3, the DNA is TGTGCCACCAGCAGAGTTACTCGAGACGCGCAGTTCTTC.

This clonotype was detected many times. The chain uses TRBV12-3 or TRBV12-4 and TRBJ2-4; D possibly uses TRBD1 or TRBD2 (5 bases each). CDR3 length: 14 residues. V was clipped by 5 bases and J by 4 bases, with 12 bases between them. CDR3 sequence (DNA): TGTGCCAGCAGTCCAAAGGGACGGAAAAACATTCAGTACTTC. Translating gives CASSPKGRKNIQYF.

There are many counts of this clonotype. The chain recombines TRBV7-3 with TRBJ2-2; D possibly uses TRBD1 or TRBD2 (5 bases each). The CDR3 length is 16 residues. V lost 6 bases to trimming and J lost 4 bases, with 18 bases between them. Germline CDR1 is SGHTA and CDR2 is FQGTGA. CDR3 loop: CASSSHPGPSTGELFF. In nucleotides, the CDR3 is TGTGCCAGCAGTTCACACCCGGGACCGAGCACCGGGGAGCTGTTTTTT.

This clonotype was recorded many times. The chain recombines TRBV19 with TRBJ1-5, with 7 bases matching TRBD1. Germline lookup yields CDR1 LNHDA and CDR2 SQIVND (reference sequence). The CDR3 is 17 residues long. V shed 7 bases, J shed 2 bases, and the junction held 14 bases outside the gene matches. Here the CDR3 DNA reads TGTGCCAGTACCGCCCGAGGGGGCCGGTCAGGCAATCAGCCCCAGCATTTT. The encoded protein is CASTARGGRSGNQPQHF.

At least ten counts were recorded for this clonotype. The CDR3 region is CASSPPGYLENTEAFF. The CDR3 DNA reads as TGTGCCAGCTCACCACCGGGTTACCTTGAGAACACTGAAGCTTTCTTT. V gene TRBV18 combines with J gene TRBJ1-1; the D is unclear. Per the germline V gene, CDR1 is KGHSH and CDR2 is LQKENI. This CDR3 is 16 amino acids long. V lost 0 bases and J lost 1, with 12 bases in between.

This clonotype was counted a single time. A much more abundant neighbour one base away suggests this may be a read error. The missing conserved phenylalanine or tryptophan at the end of this CDR3 makes a read error likely. This chain joins TRBV2 and TRBJ2-2; 9 nucleotides match TRBD2. The CDR3 is 15 residues long. After removal of 3 bases from V and 3 bases from J, the junction contained 2 bases not matched to a gene. Germline V lookup: CDR1 SNHLY, CDR2 FYNNEI. CDR3 sequence (DNA): TGTGCCAGCAGTGAGCGGGGGGGCGACACCGGGGAGCTGTTTCTT. This sequence encodes CASSERGGDTGELFL.

This clonotype has a count of ten or more. The chain joins TRBV5-1 to TRBJ2-5; 7 bases align to TRBD1. Germline V gives CDR1 SGHRS, CDR2 YFSETQ. Trimming removed 6 bases from V and 2 bases from J; junction bases left unmatched: 10. The CDR3 covers 15 residues. The CDR3 is CASTPVGTEQETQYF. The CDR3 DNA is TGCGCCAGCACCCCTGTCGGGACAGAACAAGAGACCCAGTACTTC.

V and J are TRBV3-1 and TRBJ2-2; D might be TRBD1 (5 bases). CDR3 length: 15 amino acids. Per germline, CDR1 LGHDT and CDR2 YNNKEL (reference sequence). V gave up 0 bases and J gave up 5 bases, with 10 bases separating them. The CDR3: CASSQEGADTGELFF. The DNA for the CDR3 is TGTGCCAGCAGCCAAGAAGGGGCCGATACCGGGGAGCTGTTTTTT.

This clonotype has a count of ten or more. The gene calls are TRBV28 and TRBJ2-7; D call uncertain. The CDR3 consists of 13 residues. Germline V gives CDR1 MDHEN, CDR2 SYDVKM. The V end lost 2 bases, the J end lost 5 bases, and 10 bases lay between the germline ends. CDR3 loop: CASSLAPQHEQYF. CDR3 nucleotides: TGTGCCAGCAGTTTAGCACCTCAACACGAGCAGTACTTC.

The sample holds many counts of this clonotype. The chain combines TRBV6-1 with TRBJ1-2, with D possibly TRBD1 on 6 matching bases. The CDR3 covers 16 residues. Trimming stripped 5 bases from V and 8 bases from J, with 24 bases between. Germline CDR1 and CDR2: MNHNS and SASEGT. The CDR3 loop reads CASSPPGRGMSGGYTF. The CDR3 DNA reads as TGTGCCAGCAGTCCCCCTGGGAGGGGGATGAGTGGAGGCTACACCTTC.

This clonotype was seen at least ten times. The V gene is TRBV6-1, the J gene TRBJ1-5; TRBD1 might be the D (5 bases). The length of the CDR3 is 13 residues. Germline-derived CDR1 and CDR2 are MNHNS and SASEGT. V was cut by 8 bases and J by 5 bases, with 13 bases left in between. In nucleotides, the CDR3 is TGTGCCAGCCAACAAGGGGCAGATCAGCCCCAGCATTTT. Residues: CASQQGADQPQHF.

This clonotype was detected ten times or more. The chain carries TRBV7-2 and TRBJ2-2; D uncertain. Deletions cut 4 bases from V and 6 bases from J, with 12 bases between. The CDR3 totals 14 residues. Germline CDR1 SGHTA, CDR2 FQGNSA. The CDR3 reads CASSSLASSGELFF. CDR3 nucleotide sequence: TGTGCCAGCAGCTCATTAGCCTCCTCCGGGGAGCTGTTTTTT.

This clonotype turned up a few times. The chain uses TRBV19 and TRBJ2-2; D is undetermined. The germline gives CDR1 LNHDA, CDR2 SQIVND (reference sequence). The V end lost 2 bases, the J end lost 4 bases, and 8 bases lay between the germline ends. This CDR3 is built from 14 residues. In nucleotides, the CDR3 is TGTGCCAGTAGTATATTCGTGGCCACCGGGGAGCTGTTTTTT. It codes for CASSIFVATGELFF.

This clonotype was observed a few times. This chain's CDR3 is CSARDPGQGYNSPLHF. The CDR3 bases are TGCAGTGCTAGAGACCCGGGACAGGGCTATAATTCACCCCTCCACTTT. V gene TRBV20-1 combines with J gene TRBJ1-6; 9 nucleotides align to TRBD1. The J segment lost 3 bases and the V segment lost 0 bases, leaving 3 bases of the junction unmatched. There are 16 residues in the CDR3. CDR1 and CDR2 from the germline V gene are DFQATT and SNEGSKA (reference sequence).

The chain carries TRBV20-1 and TRBJ1-3, with D perhaps TRBD1 (6 bases). The CDR3 contains 14 residues. The germline V gene encodes CDR1 DFQATT and CDR2 SNEGSKA (reference sequence). Trimming removed 6 bases from V and 10 bases from J, with 22 bases in between. The CDR3 is CSAKTRGRGRTIYF. The CDR3 region has the DNA TGCAGTGCCAAGACCAGGGGAAGGGGACGGACCATATATTTT.

In this sample, this clonotype turned up many times. J is TRBJ1-6 and V is TRBV25-1, with no clear D. CDR3 length: 14 residues. Trimming cost V 2 bases and J 1 base, with 3 bases left between them. CDR1 is MGHDK, CDR2 SYGVNS, per germline. CDR3 DNA sequence: TGTGCCAGCAGTGAACGGTCCTATAATTCACCCCTCCACTTT. Its translation: CASSERSYNSPLHF.

The table lists this clonotype with many counts. The V gene is TRBV3-1, the J gene TRBJ2-1, with 10 bases fitting TRBD2. This CDR3 has 19 residues. Unmatched junction bases numbered 9, after V lost 1 base and J lost 0 bases. CDR1 and CDR2 from the germline V gene are LGHDT and YNNKEL (reference sequence). CDR3 residues: CASSQGYSGGDSSYNEQFF. As DNA, the CDR3 is TGTGCCAGCAGCCAAGGTTACAGCGGGGGGGACAGCTCCTACAATGAGCAGTTCTTC.

The chain carries TRBV12-3 or TRBV12-4 and TRBJ1-5; possibly TRBD1 for D (5 bases). The CDR3 is made up of 13 amino acids. The V end was cut by 3 bases, the J end by 4 bases, with 7 bases between. CDR3 sequence (DNA): TGTGCCAGCAGTTTTGCAGGGAATCAGCCCCAGCATTTT. This sequence encodes CASSFAGNQPQHF.

This clonotype came up many times. J is TRBJ2-1 and V is TRBV3-1; D possibly corresponds to TRBD2 (7 bases). The CDR3 length is 14 residues. Trimming shortened V by 2 bases and J by 10 bases, and 15 bases separated the two germline ends. CDR1 LGHDT and CDR2 YNNKEL come from the germline V gene (reference sequence). For the CDR3, the DNA is TGTGCCAGCAGCCAACTCAAAGGGGGGGGCGAGCAGTTCTTC. Encoded protein: CASSQLKGGGEQFF.

This clonotype was counted at least ten times. V gene TRBV7-3 combines with J gene TRBJ2-7, with D possibly TRBD2 on 6 matching bases. The CDR3 runs 14 residues. Trimming cost V 2 bases and J 5 bases, with 13 bases left between them. Germline CDR1 SGHTA, CDR2 FQGTGA. CDR3 region: CASSLGGWSDEQYF. CDR3 DNA sequence: TGTGCCAGCAGCTTAGGGGGGTGGAGTGACGAGCAGTACTTC.

This clonotype was detected a few times. V usage is TRBV5-4 and J usage is TRBJ1-2; 8 nucleotides agree with TRBD1. The CDR3 extends over 14 amino acids. The germline V gene encodes CDR1 SGHNT and CDR2 YYREEE (reference sequence). The V gene end was trimmed by 4 bases and the J gene end by 4 bases; junction bases not matched to a gene: 6. The CDR3 loop reads CASSPDRASYGYTF. CDR3 coding DNA: TGTGCCAGCAGCCCGGACAGGGCGAGCTATGGCTACACCTTC.

This clonotype was recorded many times. This rearrangement joins TRBV7-9 to TRBJ1-3, with TRBD1 matching 7 bases. J was trimmed by 4 bases and V by 5 bases; bases with no gene match: 11. Germline V gene sequence: CDR1 SEHNR, CDR2 FQNEAQ (reference sequence). The CDR3 sequence is 16 residues long. The chain's CDR3 is CASSAPNRGAGNTIYF. The DNA of the CDR3 is TGTGCCAGCAGCGCGCCGAACAGGGGCGCGGGAAACACCATATATTTT.

This clonotype has ten or more counts. This rearrangement joins TRBV28 to TRBJ2-5; 10 nucleotides line up with TRBD2. J was trimmed by 2 bases and V by 3 bases; bases with no gene match: 12. The CDR3 has 18 amino acids. Per the germline V gene, CDR1 is MDHEN and CDR2 is SYDVKM. CDR3 coding DNA: TGTGCCAGCAGTTTGAAAAAGGCCCAGCGGGGGGGACAAGAGACCCAGTACTTC. Translated: CASSLKKAQRGGQETQYF.

At least ten counts were recorded for this clonotype. This chain uses TRBV7-9 with TRBJ1-5; D not resolved. The germline gives CDR1 SEHNR, CDR2 FQNEAQ (reference sequence). CDR3 size: 12 residues. Trimming removed 6 bases from V and 3 bases from J, with 6 bases in between. The CDR3 DNA reads TGTGCCAGCAGTTCACCCAATCAGCCCCAGCATTTT. Translated, it gives CASSSPNQPQHF.

This clonotype was picked up many times. The chain uses TRBV27 and TRBJ2-7, with 11 nucleotides matching TRBD2. The CDR3 is made up of 15 amino acids. With 5 bases clipped from V and 5 bases from J, the junction kept 8 bases outside the gene matches. The germline gives CDR1 MNHEY, CDR2 SMNVEV (reference sequence). The CDR3 nucleotides are TGTGCCAGCAGTCCAATAGCGGGGGGGCGCGACGAGCAGTACTTC. This codes for CASSPIAGGRDEQYF.

This clonotype has a count of ten or more. The CDR3 reads CASSYSASYEQYF. CDR3 in DNA: TGTGCCAGCAGTTACTCGGCCTCCTACGAGCAGTACTTC. The chain links TRBV6-2 or TRBV6-3 to TRBJ2-7, with no clear D. CDR3 length: 13 amino acids. The germline gives CDR1 MNHEY, CDR2 SVGEGT. V shed 0 bases and J shed 0 bases, with 3 bases lying between them.

This clonotype was seen at least ten times. This chain uses TRBV7-9 with TRBJ2-1, with 9 bases aligning to TRBD2. The CDR3 consists of 16 residues. V lost 6 bases to trimming and J lost 3 bases; unmatched junction nucleotides: 9. From germline, CDR1 is SEHNR and CDR2 FQNEAQ (reference sequence). CDR3 sequence: CASRWVGGRDYNEQFF. The CDR3 coding sequence is TGTGCCAGCAGATGGGTCGGCGGGAGGGACTACAATGAGCAGTTCTTC.

The chain joins TRBV7-9 to TRBJ2-7; TRBD1 agrees at 7 bases. V shed 3 bases and J 2 bases; nucleotides not matched to a gene: 10. The CDR3 is 16 amino acids. Germline V CDR1 and CDR2: SEHNR, FQNEAQ (reference sequence). For the CDR3, the DNA is TGTGCCAGCAGCTTGGTTCGGACAGGCCCGACCTACGAGCAGTACTTC. Amino acid sequence: CASSLVRTGPTYEQYF. Full variable domain (outside the CDR3, taken from reference TRBV7-9 and TRBJ2-7): DTGVSQNPRHKITKRGQNVTFRCDPISEHNRLYWYRQTLGQGPEFLTYFQNEAQLEKSRLLSDRFSAERPKGSFSTLEIQRTEQGDSAMYLCASSLVRTGPTYEQYFGPGTRLTVT.

V usage is TRBV6-2 or TRBV6-3 and J usage is TRBJ1-2; 11 bases agree with TRBD1. Germline V lookup: CDR1 MNHEY, CDR2 SVGEGT. J lost 4 bases, V lost 6 bases, and 7 bases had no gene match. This CDR3 region has 15 residues. CDR3: CASSRGQGAGYGYTF. Written as DNA, the CDR3 is TGTGCCAGCAGCCGTGGACAGGGGGCTGGCTATGGCTACACCTTC.